Each of the 19 T cell receptor beta chains below was sequenced from the same sample in a study of T cell repertoires in urothelial bladder cancer. Profiling relied on immunoSEQ multiplex PCR, and the TCRdb table lists in-frame clones only, not all of them. The sample comprises 9,500 to 13,000 clones, around two thirds of which are singletons, and roughly 6.4% rests with the top ten. The sequencing input was tumor-infiltrating cells from bladder cancer. The source is a human donor with a benign inflammatory bladder lesion.

V usage is TRBV19 and J usage is TRBJ1-2; 7 bases agree with TRBD1. This CDR3 has 13 amino acids. Germline V gene data show CDR1 as LNHDA and CDR2 as SQIVND (reference sequence). V lost 5 bases to trimming and J lost 2 bases; unmatched junction nucleotides: 2. CDR3 protein: CASSPTGNYGYTF. Here the CDR3 DNA reads TGTGCCAGTAGTCCGACAGGGAACTATGGCTACACCTTC.

The V gene is TRBV5-1, the J gene TRBJ1-3; D is unclear. Trimming cost V 0 bases and J 5 bases, with 9 bases left between them. The CDR3 consists of 14 residues. Germline V gene lookup returns CDR1 SGHRS and CDR2 YFSETQ. CDR3 sequence (DNA): TGCGCCAGCAGCTTGGAAGCTTCTCGAAACACCATATATTTT. Its protein is CASSLEASRNTIYF.

This sequence joins TRBV6-5 and TRBJ2-7, with D hard to call. The CDR3 has 13 residues. The germline V and J ends were trimmed by 0 bases and 6 bases, with 9 bases remaining between them. The germline gives CDR1 MNHEY, CDR2 SVGAGI. This CDR3 is CASSYSVRSEQYF. CDR3 bases: TGTGCCAGCAGTTACTCGGTGAGGAGCGAGCAGTACTTC.

CDR3: CASSPRGHENTGELFF. The CDR3 region has the DNA TGTGCCAGCTCACCCCGGGGACATGAGAACACCGGGGAGCTGTTTTTT. This chain joins TRBV18 and TRBJ2-2, with a tentative D call TRBD1 (6 bases). There are 16 residues in the CDR3. The germline CDR1 and CDR2 sequences are KGHSH and LQKENI. V was trimmed by 3 bases and J by 1 base, leaving 12 bases between them.

V is TRBV13 and J is TRBJ1-1; weak D call: TRBD1 (6 bases). Germline values: CDR1 PRHDT, CDR2 FYEKMQ (reference sequence). The CDR3 spans 15 residues. Trimming cost V 5 bases and J 5 bases, with 18 bases left between them. The CDR3 coding sequence is TGTGCCAGCAGCCAGGGGCGGGGGTTAGGGACTGAAGCTTTCTTT. Protein product: CASSQGRGLGTEAFF.

V gene TRBV2 combines with J gene TRBJ1-5; D is undetermined. V was pared by 6 bases and J by 4 bases, with 10 bases between. The CDR3 runs to 13 residues. From germline, CDR1 is SNHLY and CDR2 FYNNEI. The CDR3 DNA sequence: TGTGCCAGCAGCGTTAACCCTAATCAGCCCCAGCATTTT. It codes for CASSVNPNQPQHF.

J is TRBJ2-3 and V is TRBV13; 8 nucleotides align to TRBD2. Germline CDR1 and CDR2: PRHDT and FYEKMQ (reference sequence). The CDR3 covers 16 residues. V dropped 5 bases and J dropped 4; count of bases not matched to a gene: 11. Here the CDR3 reads CASSPTERGFADTQYF. The CDR3, as DNA: TGTGCCAGCAGCCCCACTGAGCGGGGGTTCGCAGATACGCAGTATTTT.

This clone was detected only a few times. The chain is built from TRBV5-1 and TRBJ1-3; D perhaps matches TRBD1 (5 bases). The CDR3 totals 14 residues. Per the germline V gene, CDR1 is SGHRS and CDR2 is YFSETQ. V was clipped by 2 bases and J by 0 bases, with 6 bases between them. Here the CDR3 DNA reads TGCGCCAGCAGCTTCGGGGGCTCTGGAAACACCATATATTTT. Translating gives CASSFGGSGNTIYF.

The chain links TRBV6-1 to TRBJ2-5; D may be TRBD1 or TRBD2 (5 bases each). Germline V gene data show CDR1 as MNHNS and CDR2 as SASEGT. The CDR3 loop spans 13 amino acids. The V end was cut by 1 base, the J end by 8 bases, with 11 bases between. The CDR3 region is CASSEGGGLTQYF. The DNA for the CDR3 is TGTGCCAGCAGTGAAGGTGGGGGTTTAACCCAGTACTTC.

This chain connects TRBV30 to TRBJ1-3; a weak D match, TRBD1 (5 bases). The V end lost 3 bases, the J end lost 3 bases, and 24 bases lay between the germline ends. The germline V gene has CDR1 GTSNPN and CDR2 SVGIG (reference sequence). The CDR3 covers 18 residues. The CDR3 DNA is TGTGCCTGGAGGGGCCCAGGGACTCTCGCTGCGGGTGGAAACACCATATATTTT. Translation gives CAWRGPGTLAAGGNTIYF.

The CDR3 DNA reads as TGCGCCAGCAGCTTGGGGCTGGGGAGAAGTATGGCTGAAGCTTTCTTT. Translating gives CASSLGLGRSMAEAFF. The chain combines TRBV5-1 with TRBJ1-1; no clear D gene. Germline lookup yields CDR1 SGHRS and CDR2 YFSETQ. The V end lost 0 bases, the J end lost 6 bases, and 18 bases lay between the germline ends. The CDR3 contains 16 residues.

The chain has TRBV7-9 and TRBJ1-4; D unresolved. Trimming pared 3 bases from V and 8 bases from J, leaving 22 bases between. The CDR3 has 17 residues. Germline V CDR1 and CDR2: SEHNR, FQNEAQ (reference sequence). The CDR3 spells CASSFGPPAWGIEKLFF. The DNA of the CDR3 is TGTGCCAGCAGCTTTGGCCCACCGGCTTGGGGAATCGAAAAACTGTTTTTT.

The chain recombines TRBV6-6 with TRBJ2-2; D call uncertain. Germline CDR1 MNHNY, CDR2 SVGAGI (reference sequence). The CDR3 runs to 14 residues. Trimming removed 3 bases at V and 6 bases at J, with 11 bases between. This chain's CDR3 is CASSYYGRSGELFF. DNA for the CDR3: TGTGCCAGCAGTTATTATGGGCGATCCGGGGAGCTGTTTTTT.

The rearrangement uses TRBV29-1 and TRBJ2-7; D unclear. From germline, CDR1 is SQVTM and CDR2 ANQGSEA. There are 11 residues in the CDR3. The V gene lost 7 bases and the J gene lost 1 base, with 8 bases spanning the gap. The CDR3 spells CSAATSYEQYF. DNA for the CDR3: TGCAGCGCCGCGACTTCCTACGAGCAGTACTTC.

The chain is built from TRBV5-4 and TRBJ1-6; D remains ambiguous. V lost 0 bases, J lost 10 bases, and 8 bases lay in between. There are 13 residues in the CDR3. The germline gives CDR1 SGHNT, CDR2 YYREEE (reference sequence). As DNA, the CDR3 is TGTGCCAGCAGCTTGGAATTGGACTCACCCCTCCACTTT. Amino acids: CASSLELDSPLHF.

This chain links TRBV11-2 with TRBJ2-3, with D possibly called TRBD1 or TRBD2 (6 bases each). The CDR3 contains 15 residues. V was shortened by 6 bases and J by 0 bases, with 13 bases between the two germline ends. CDR1 and CDR2 from the germline V gene are SGHAT and FQNNGV. CDR3 coding DNA: TGTGCCAGCAGTCCGGGGGCGGCTAGCACAGATACGCAGTATTTT. Its translation: CASSPGAASTDTQYF.

The chain uses TRBV2 and TRBJ2-7; 11 bases are a match to TRBD1. Germline V CDR1 and CDR2: SNHLY, FYNNEI. V was clipped by 6 bases and J by 6 bases; unmatched bases: 1. This CDR3 region has 12 residues. The CDR3 is CASRGQGVEQYF. The CDR3 nucleotides read TGTGCCAGCAGGGGACAGGGGGTCGAGCAGTACTTC. The variable domain in full, completed from reference TRBV2 and TRBJ2-7, reads EPEVTQTPSHQVTQMGQEVILRCVPISNHLYFYWYRQILGQKVEFLVSFYNNEISEKSEIFDDQFSVERPDGSNFTLKIRSTKLEDSAMYFCASRGQGVEQYFGPGTRLTVT.

The chain is built from TRBV29-1 and TRBJ2-1; D uncertain. This CDR3 has 11 residues. The V gene lost 4 bases and the J gene lost 4 bases, with 5 bases spanning the gap. Germline lookup yields CDR1 SQVTM and CDR2 ANQGSEA. The CDR3 protein is CSVVRYNEQFF. In DNA, the CDR3 is TGCAGCGTTGTCAGATACAATGAGCAGTTCTTC.

The CDR3 region has the DNA TGTGCCAGCAGTTACGGCAATGACTACACCTTC. Translation: CASSYGNDYTF. The chain employs TRBV6-5 and TRBJ1-2; D uncertain. This CDR3 spans 11 amino acids. V was shortened by 2 bases and J by 10 bases, with 8 bases between the two germline ends. The germline V gene encodes CDR1 MNHEY and CDR2 SVGAGI.